Here is one TCR beta chain with its context. Its antigen is as yet unknown. The data are from a study of cytotoxic CD8 clonotypes in ibrutinib-treated CLL. At the level of the study: Researchers reported about a dozen relapsed/refractory and 15 treatment-naive patients, roughly 18 of them IGHV unmutated.

This CDR3 is 14 amino acids long. V was clipped by 0 bases and J by 5 bases, with 9 bases between them. The germline gives CDR1 SGHRS, CDR2 YFSETQ. Findings and limits, study-wide: Increased clonality at ibrutinib response gave way to a return toward baseline at progression.

Data came from immunoSEQ multiplex PCR; TCRdb stores just in-frame clones and leaves some out. The top ten hold roughly 45% of the sample, which has more than 55,000 clones, about 72% seen once. This receptor was identified in a human donor with chronic lymphocytic leukemia. The chain is built from TRBV5-1 and TRBJ2-1; possibly TRBD1 or TRBD2 for D (5 bases each). Material: PBMCs, obtained after 12 months of ibrutinib treatment. In DNA, the CDR3 is TGCGCCAGCAGCTTGGTTGGGGACCACAATGAGCAGTTCTTC. Residues: CASSLVGDHNEQFF.